This T cell receptor beta chain was sequenced during a study of blood T cell repertoires in COVID-19 (TCRdb year 2020). For context, the study as a whole: Samples from collaborators originated in the United States, Italy and Spain and spanned both the acute and convalescent phases of COVID-19. The prospective study material was composed of cDNA or gDNA derived from T cells, B-cell-depleted T cells, or PBMCs. Subjects who had been exposed to COVID-19, were actively infected with it, or had recovered from it provided the deeply sampled blood TCRbeta repertoires that made up the dataset. The repertoires were made available in a free public database intended to serve as a resource for research on the immune response to SARS-CoV-2. The samples were drawn from two sources: the first 160 participants of the ongoing ImmuneRACE study, and 1,200 or so subjects contributed by 6 global collaborators. Sample metadata almost always included a de-identified subject ID, COVID-19 status, age in years and sex. HLA class I and class II types, where available, came from metadata supplied by the sample provider rather than from assay-based typing. What the work shows at the level of the full study, not this receptor alone: How much clinical and demographic metadata was included differed by source and by participant, and the metadata was provided uncurated.

The collaborating institutions used their own protocols to collect whole blood in K2EDTA tubes. For TCRbeta analysis, collaborators shipped samples as frozen whole blood, isolated PBMCs, or DNA extracted from either of those sample types. TCRbeta CDR3 regions were amplified from genomic DNA by means of the immunoSEQ Assay, a bias-controlled multiplex PCR. In the authors' own workflow: Nucleated cell counts per sample were estimated from amplification of reference gene primers within the assay. To quantify the absolute abundance of each unique TCRbeta CDR3 rearrangement, sequence reads were collapsed and filtered. For each sample, productive Simpson clonality was calculated by taking the square root of Simpson's diversity index across productive rearrangements. Entries here come from immuneACCESS through TCRdb and include only in-frame sequences with V and J called. Some clones fail to appear in such tables; in the studies checked, an unresolved V gene covers under half of the shortfall, and the cause of the remainder is unknown. Clone size and the V and J calls come from that table; the DNA yielded D and trimming. Present in this sample are 100,000 or so clones, 85% of which were seen just once. The ten largest account for around 4.1% of the sample.

CDR1 and CDR2 are drawn from the germline V gene: SGHTA, FQGTGA. Including the terminal cysteine and phenylalanine, the CDR3 comprises 14 residues. CDR3 DNA only is kept here, 42 bases in frame from base 1. V and J lose 3 bases and 1 base, and a span of 7 bases separates them. Worth noting for this clone: Its antigen is not yet known. No qualities accompany the bases; no much larger clone lies one base away.

The material sequenced was peripheral blood. The source of this sequence is a man aged 50 to 60 with acute or convalescent COVID-19. The V gene is TRBV7-3 and the J gene is TRBJ2-1; TRBD2 could be the D gene, as 5 bases match. The nucleotide sequence reads as follows: TGTGCCAGCAGCTTGACGGGGTCCTACAATGAGCAGTTCTTC. Translated, it gives CASSLTGSYNEQFF.